The 25 T cell receptor beta chains below all came from one sample that was sequenced in a study of blood T cell repertoires in COVID-19. Measured with immunoSEQ multiplex PCR; TCRdb has only the in-frame clones, and not every one. In the table there are some 150,000 clones, more than 70% of which are singletons. The sample was peripheral blood. These receptors were taken from a man in his sixties with acute or convalescent COVID-19.

The chain links TRBV14 to TRBJ1-2, with D perhaps TRBD1 (6 bases). In germline, CDR1 is SGHDN, CDR2 FVKESK. The V and J ends lost 4 bases and 4 bases respectively, with 19 bases between them. There are 16 residues in the CDR3. DNA of the CDR3: TGTGCCAGCAGCCCCACCCGCGGGGGCTTGAGCTATGGCTACACCTTC. It codes for CASSPTRGGLSYGYTF.

The chain uses TRBV2 and TRBJ1-1; 8 bases are shared with TRBD1. The CDR3 is 14 amino acids. The germline CDR1 and CDR2 sequences are SNHLY and FYNNEI. Trimming removed 7 bases from V and 5 bases from J; junction bases left unmatched: 9. DNA of the CDR3: TGTGCCAGCACGGTCAGGGGGCAGTATACTGAAGCTTTCTTT. It codes for CASTVRGQYTEAFF. Supplemented by reference TRBV2 and TRBJ1-1, the full variable domain reads EPEVTQTPSHQVTQMGQEVILRCVPISNHLYFYWYRQILGQKVEFLVSFYNNEISEKSEIFDDQFSVERPDGSNFTLKIRSTKLEDSAMYFCASTVRGQYTEAFFGQGTRLTVV.

This clone has just one count. The chain recombines TRBV19 with TRBJ2-7; 12 positions match TRBD1. Unmatched junction bases numbered 13, after V lost 4 bases and J lost 6 bases. The CDR3 runs 17 residues. Germline lookup yields CDR1 LNHDA and CDR2 SQIVND (reference sequence). This chain's CDR3 is CASSTGGQGAISGEQYF. The CDR3 DNA is TGTGCCAGTAGTACGGGGGGACAGGGGGCGATTTCTGGCGAGCAGTACTTC.

The CDR3 sequence: CASSLAGGDREHEQYF. In DNA, the CDR3 is TGTGCCAGCAGCTTAGCGGGTGGGGACAGGGAGCACGAGCAGTACTTC. The rearrangement uses TRBV13 and TRBJ2-7, with 9 bases that match TRBD1. Trimming cost V 1 base and J 5 bases; bases outside gene matches: 9. CDR3 length: 16 amino acids. CDR1 is PRHDT and CDR2 is FYEKMQ in the germline V gene (reference sequence).

The rearrangement uses TRBV18 and TRBJ1-1; D perhaps matches TRBD1 (5 bases). The CDR3 is 14 residues long. V dropped 2 bases and J dropped 1 base, with 8 bases sitting between them. The germline CDR1 and CDR2 sequences are KGHSH and LQKENI. The CDR3 loop is CASSPVRGNTEAFF. CDR3 in DNA: TGTGCCAGCTCACCAGTAAGGGGGAACACTGAAGCTTTCTTT.

The rearrangement joins TRBV3-1 (or the pseudogene TRBV3-2) to TRBJ2-7; 7 nucleotides align to TRBD2. There are 14 residues in the CDR3. Germline CDR1 reads LGHDT; CDR2 reads YNNKEL (reference sequence). The J segment lost 3 bases and the V segment lost 4 bases, leaving 6 bases of the junction unmatched. CDR3 amino acids: CASSPLGGIYEQYF. The CDR3 DNA reads TGTGCCAGCAGCCCCCTGGGAGGGATCTACGAGCAGTACTTC.

This rearrangement joins TRBV7-2 to TRBJ2-1, with TRBD1 identical over 10 bases. Germline CDR1 and CDR2: SGHTA and FQGNSA. The CDR3 runs 15 residues. Trimming took 4 bases from V and 8 from J; bases not matched to a gene: 8. The DNA of the CDR3 is TGTGCCAGCAGCTCCCCGGGACAGGGGCCCCATGAGCAGTTCTTC. It specifies CASSSPGQGPHEQFF.

The CDR3 loop is CASSLEARMNSGNTIYF. CDR3 nucleotide sequence: TGCGCCAGCAGCCTGGAAGCGAGGATGAACTCTGGAAACACCATATATTTT. This sequence joins TRBV5-1 and TRBJ1-3, with D uncertain. In germline, CDR1 is SGHRS, CDR2 YFSETQ. The V gene lost 4 bases and the J gene lost 0 bases, with 17 bases spanning the gap. The length of the CDR3 is 17 residues.

This chain uses TRBV9 with TRBJ1-4; D is perhaps TRBD1 (6 bases). The CDR3 has 14 residues. V dropped 4 bases and J dropped 9 bases, with 16 bases sitting between them. CDR1 is SGDLS and CDR2 is YYNGEE in the germline V gene. The CDR3 sequence is CASSPLGGSQKLFF. CDR3 in DNA: TGTGCCAGCAGCCCCCTAGGGGGATCCCAAAAACTGTTTTTT.

This chain uses TRBV2 with TRBJ2-1; D is uncertain. The CDR3 runs to 15 residues. Trimming took 4 bases from V and 2 from J, leaving 12 bases between them. From germline, CDR1 is SNHLY and CDR2 FYNNEI. CDR3 nucleotide sequence: TGTGCCAGCAGTGGGTCGGGTGTCACCTACAATGAGCAGTTCTTC. It codes for CASSGSGVTYNEQFF.

This clone was counted once. The chain has TRBV6-2 or TRBV6-3 and TRBJ1-5, with D unresolved. This CDR3 has 13 residues. The germline V gene has CDR1 MNHEY and CDR2 SVGEGT. V lost 5 bases and J 7 bases, leaving 12 bases between the germline ends. The CDR3 here is CASSVPVSQPQHF. In DNA form, the CDR3 reads TGTGCCAGCAGTGTCCCCGTCTCCCAGCCCCAGCATTTT.

This sequence joins TRBV24-1 and TRBJ1-5, with TRBD1 identical over 7 bases. Trimming cost V 4 bases and J 7 bases; bases outside gene matches: 12. Germline V lookup: CDR1 KGHDR, CDR2 SFDVKD. There are 16 residues in the CDR3. The DNA for the CDR3 is TGTGCCACCAGTGACCCCCGACAGGGAGAATACCAGCCCCAGCATTTT. The encoded protein is CATSDPRQGEYQPQHF.

The chain couples TRBV5-1 to TRBJ2-3, with 9 positions matching TRBD2. The germline V gene encodes CDR1 SGHRS and CDR2 YFSETQ. Trimming took 4 bases from V and 2 from J; bases not matched to a gene: 5. This CDR3 region has 15 residues. CDR3 DNA: TGCGCCAGCAGCCCGACTAGCGGAATCACAGATACGCAGTATTTT. Translation: CASSPTSGITDTQYF. Complete variable domain (other parts from reference TRBV5-1 and TRBJ2-3): KAGVTQTPRYLIKTRGQQVTLSCSPISGHRSVSWYQQTPGQGLQFLFEYFSETQRNKGNFPGRFSGRQFSNSRSEMNVSTLELGDSALYLCASSPTSGITDTQYFGPGTRLTVL.

This clone was counted a single time. The chain couples TRBV6-5 to TRBJ2-5; no firm D call. CDR1 and CDR2 (germline): MNHEY, SVGAGI. The CDR3 is 14 amino acids. V was shortened by 2 bases and J by 4 bases, with 11 bases between the two germline ends. This CDR3 is CASSYGALRETQYF. The CDR3 nucleotides read TGTGCCAGCAGTTACGGTGCATTGCGAGAGACCCAGTACTTC.

The CDR3 protein is CSVVQGNTEAFF. The CDR3 nucleotides read TGCAGCGTTGTACAGGGGAACACTGAAGCTTTCTTT. The chain recombines TRBV29-1 with TRBJ1-1; possibly TRBD1 for D (6 bases). The CDR3 has 12 amino acids. Deletions cut 4 bases from V and 1 base from J, with 7 bases between. Per germline, CDR1 SQVTM and CDR2 ANQGSEA.

The gene calls are TRBV6-4 and TRBJ1-5; TRBD1 might be the D (6 bases). V gave up 4 bases and J gave up 2 bases, with 18 bases separating them. Germline-derived CDR1 and CDR2 are MRHNA and SNTAGT. The CDR3 spans 17 residues. The CDR3, as DNA: TGTGCCAGCAGTGTCAGGGGCCGCGTTGGGGGCAATCAGCCCCAGCATTTT. Amino acids: CASSVRGRVGGNQPQHF.

The CDR3 coding sequence is TGCGCCAGCAGCCCCGACAGGGGGCATGTCACTGAAGCTTTCTTT. Its protein is CASSPDRGHVTEAFF. The rearrangement links TRBV5-1 to TRBJ1-1; 10 bases align to TRBD1. V was clipped by 4 bases and J by 4 bases; unmatched bases: 7. This CDR3 is built from 15 residues. Germline lookup yields CDR1 SGHRS and CDR2 YFSETQ.

This chain connects TRBV30 to TRBJ2-2; D is possibly TRBD2 (6 bases). The germline CDR1 and CDR2 sequences are GTSNPN and SVGIG (reference sequence). Trimming removed 7 bases from V and 7 bases from J, with 19 bases in between. CDR3 length: 14 amino acids. The CDR3, as DNA: TGTGCCTACCAAGGAGGGTTTGGGGGCGGGGAGCTGTTTTTT. Translation gives CAYQGGFGGGELFF.

The chain links TRBV10-3 to TRBJ2-7; a weak D match, TRBD1 (6 bases). CDR1 is ENHRY, CDR2 SYGVKD, per germline. This CDR3 contains 15 residues. Trimming shortened V by 2 bases and J by 2 bases, and 13 bases separated the two germline ends. The CDR3 loop reads CAISEGARGTYEQYF. For the CDR3, the DNA is TGTGCCATCAGTGAGGGGGCGAGGGGGACCTACGAGCAGTACTTC.

Comment on this clone: A junction boundary mismatches the germline segment, possibly from a read error. J is TRBJ2-3 and V is TRBV19, with D possibly matching TRBD2 (5 bases). The CDR3 length is 14 residues. Germline loops: CDR1 LNHDA, CDR2 SQIVND (reference sequence). This chain's CDR3 is CTSNHGAGTDTQYF. The CDR3 bases are TGTACCAGTAACCACGGAGCGGGCACAGATACGCAGTATTTT.

The table lists this clone with a few counts. This chain joins TRBV5-1 and TRBJ1-1; D not resolved. CDR1 and CDR2 (germline): SGHRS, YFSETQ. This CDR3 comprises 15 residues. The germline V and J ends were trimmed by 2 bases and 4 bases, with 15 bases remaining between them. The DNA of the CDR3 is TGCGCCAGCAGCTTCCCGCACGGGTCCGGCACTGAAGCTTTCTTT. This translates into CASSFPHGSGTEAFF.

V gene TRBV15 combines with J gene TRBJ2-3; a possible D gene is TRBD1 (6 bases). V lost 3 bases and J lost 6, with 13 bases in between. The CDR3 has 14 amino acids. Germline V gene sequence: CDR1 LNHNV, CDR2 YYDKDF (reference sequence). CDR3 nucleotide sequence: TGTGCCACCAGCAGGACAGGCTTTTGGGATACGCAGTATTTT. Translation gives CATSRTGFWDTQYF. The whole variable domain, remainder taken from reference TRBV15 and TRBJ2-3, is DAMVIQNPRYQVTQFGKPVTLSCSQTLNHNVMYWYQQKSSQAPKLLFHYYDKDFNNEADTPDNFQSRRPNTSFCFLDIRSPGLGDTAMYLCATSRTGFWDTQYFGPGTRLTVL.

CDR3 DNA sequence: TGCGCCAGCAACCCAAGCGGGGGAAGAGATACGCAGTATTTT. Protein product: CASNPSGGRDTQYF. The J gene is TRBJ2-3, the V gene TRBV4-1; 8 nucleotides match TRBD2. Trimming removed 7 bases from V and 5 bases from J; junction bases left unmatched: 8. The CDR3 is 14 amino acids. Germline V lookup: CDR1 MGHRA, CDR2 YSYEKL.

The gene calls are TRBV15 and TRBJ1-5; D perhaps matches TRBD1 (5 bases). Trimming removed 6 bases at V and 5 bases at J, with 20 bases between. Germline V gene data show CDR1 as LNHNV and CDR2 as YYDKDF (reference sequence). The length of the CDR3 is 16 residues. The CDR3 protein is CATSPAGQGLDQPQHF. The CDR3 DNA follows: TGTGCCACCAGTCCCGCGGGGCAGGGATTGGATCAGCCCCAGCATTTT.

The rearrangement joins TRBV5-1 to TRBJ1-4; 7 bases line up with TRBD1. Germline V lookup: CDR1 SGHRS, CDR2 YFSETQ. After removal of 5 bases from V and 0 bases from J, the junction contained 4 bases not matched to a gene. The CDR3 spans 15 residues. The CDR3 bases are TGCGCCAGCAGGGGACAGCCCGCAACTAATGAAAAACTGTTTTTT. Its protein product is CASRGQPATNEKLFF. The variable domain in full, with the rest retrieved from reference TRBV5-1 and TRBJ1-4, is KAGVTQTPRYLIKTRGQQVTLSCSPISGHRSVSWYQQTPGQGLQFLFEYFSETQRNKGNFPGRFSGRQFSNSRSEMNVSTLELGDSALYLCASRGQPATNEKLFFGSGTQLSVL.